This T cell receptor (beta chain) appears in the sequencing data of a study of cytomegalovirus exposure and HLA in healthy donors. Study context: The 120 validation repertoires were produced on the same platform as the roughly 700 repertoires of the first cohort. This was reported in a later analysis. Study findings and constraints: In the 130 or so validation repertoires, just under 95% of cluster scores exceeded 0, per a later analysis.

Assay used: immunoSEQ multiplex PCR; TCRdb lists only in-frame clones, some missing. The sample holds around 250,000 clones, roughly 89% seen once. The CDR3 extends over 14 amino acids. Germline-derived CDR1 and CDR2 are MDHEN and SYDVKM. V lost 8 bases to trimming and J lost 6 bases; unmatched junction nucleotides: 7. With regard to this clone: The antigen is unknown.

The clonotype originates from a woman aged 18-29 years in good health and CMV-seronegative. V and J are TRBV28 and TRBJ1-4; 9 bases are a match to TRBD1. Sample: PBMCs. Here the CDR3 reads CASQTGQGDEKLFF. The CDR3 nucleotides read TGTGCCAGCCAAACGGGACAGGGAGATGAAAAACTGTTTTTT.